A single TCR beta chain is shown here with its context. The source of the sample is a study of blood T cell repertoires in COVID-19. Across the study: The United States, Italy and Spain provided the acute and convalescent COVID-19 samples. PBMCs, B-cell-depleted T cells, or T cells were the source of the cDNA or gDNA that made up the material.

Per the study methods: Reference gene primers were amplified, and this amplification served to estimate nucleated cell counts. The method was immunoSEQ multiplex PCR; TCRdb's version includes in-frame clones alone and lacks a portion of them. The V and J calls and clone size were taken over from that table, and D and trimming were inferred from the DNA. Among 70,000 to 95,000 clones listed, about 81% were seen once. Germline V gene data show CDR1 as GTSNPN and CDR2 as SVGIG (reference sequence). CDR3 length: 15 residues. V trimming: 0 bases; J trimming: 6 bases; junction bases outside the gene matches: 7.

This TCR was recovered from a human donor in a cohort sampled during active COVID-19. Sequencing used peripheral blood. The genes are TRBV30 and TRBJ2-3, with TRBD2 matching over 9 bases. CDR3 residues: CAWSVWLAGPDTQYF. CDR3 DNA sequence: TGTGCCTGGAGTGTCTGGCTAGCGGGACCCGATACGCAGTATTTT.